These T cell receptor beta chains were read from a single sample in a study of T cell responses to AZD1222 COVID-19 vaccine. This table comes from immunoSEQ multiplex PCR, and its TCRdb copy is limited to in-frame clones, with some not included. The sample includes approximately 88,000 clones, around 90% of them seen just once. The sequencing here drew on peripheral blood, taken on day 0 of AZD1222 vaccination. These receptors all come from an adult in good health. CDR3s include the opening cysteine and the closing phenylalanine or tryptophan. A D gene is named only where the DNA matches it firmly.

>TRBV3-1/TRBV3-2|TRBD1|TRBJ1-1
CASSSNRGQTEAFF
>TRBV7-2|TRBD1|TRBJ2-7
CASSLADRGLYEQYF
>TRBV6-5|TRBD2|TRBJ2-7
CASSKLAGGNEQYF
>TRBV6-6|TRBD1|TRBJ1-4
CASSSDRGELFF
>TRBV7-7|-|TRBJ2-4
CACSQGLGNIQYF
>TRBV28|TRBD2|TRBJ2-1
CASSSALAGEYNEQFF
>TRBV6-2/TRBV6-3|-|TRBJ2-1
CASSPLWGSQFF
>TRBV13|-|TRBJ1-1
CASSLVFEAFF
>TRBV30|-|TRBJ2-7
CAWRDQGQSYEQYF
>TRBV6-2/TRBV6-3|-|TRBJ1-2
CASSSPTAVYGYTF
>TRBV10-3|TRBD1|TRBJ2-3
CAIKVAVGTGPDTQYF
>TRBV30|TRBD1|TRBJ2-3
CAYAEQGAGVEDTQYF
>TRBV28|-|TRBJ1-5
CASKLTQRQPQHF
>TRBV6-5|-|TRBJ1-1
CASSFSGLNTEAFF
>TRBV5-1|TRBD2|TRBJ2-3
CASSLWSSGTSTDTQYF
>TRBV9|-|TRBJ2-2
CASSVETGELFF
>TRBV28|-|TRBJ1-4
CASSQGRVEKLFF
>TRBV7-3|TRBD2|TRBJ2-3
CASSLQAGAGPSTDTQYF
>TRBV3-1/TRBV3-2|-|TRBJ1-4
CASSPLSGGRGEKLFF
>TRBV11-2|-|TRBJ2-5
CASSVFQKETQYF
>TRBV7-6|-|TRBJ2-3
CASSHTRAPTDTQYF
>TRBV7-2|-|TRBJ2-2
CASSLWGDGTGELFF
>TRBV28|-|TRBJ1-2
CASRSGTSHSHYGYTF
>TRBV28|TRBD1|TRBJ1-4
CASSYTGGIEKLFF
>TRBV18|TRBD2|TRBJ2-7
CASSPSGRANYEQYF
>TRBV5-8|-|TRBJ1-5
CASSQDSSNQPQHF
>TRBV6-5|-|TRBJ1-3
CASSHPTGSGNTIYF
>TRBV7-9|-|TRBJ2-1
CASSLVFGPNEQFF
>TRBV19|-|TRBJ2-7
CASSILPLGEQYF
>TRBV28|-|TRBJ2-7
CASSLVLPDEQYF
>TRBV28|TRBD2|TRBJ2-1
CASSLYRTSGTHEQFF
>TRBV2|-|TRBJ1-6
CASSDWDPNSPLHF
>TRBV14|TRBD2|TRBJ2-1
CASSPSGRYNEQFF